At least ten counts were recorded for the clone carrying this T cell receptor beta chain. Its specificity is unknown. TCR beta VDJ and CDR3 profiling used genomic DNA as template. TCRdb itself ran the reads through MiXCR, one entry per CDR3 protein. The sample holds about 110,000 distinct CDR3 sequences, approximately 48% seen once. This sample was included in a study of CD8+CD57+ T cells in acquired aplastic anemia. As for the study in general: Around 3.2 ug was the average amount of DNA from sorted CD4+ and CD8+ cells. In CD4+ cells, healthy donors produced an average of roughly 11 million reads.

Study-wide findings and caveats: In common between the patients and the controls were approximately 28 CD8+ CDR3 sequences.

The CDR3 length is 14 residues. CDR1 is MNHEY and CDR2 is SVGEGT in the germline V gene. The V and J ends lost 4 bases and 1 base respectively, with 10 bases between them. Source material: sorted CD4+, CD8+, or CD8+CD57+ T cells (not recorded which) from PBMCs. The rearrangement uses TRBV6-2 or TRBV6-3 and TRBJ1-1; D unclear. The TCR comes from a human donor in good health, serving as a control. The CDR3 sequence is CASSWSQQNTEAFF. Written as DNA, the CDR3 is TGTGCCAGCAGTTGGTCTCAACAGAACACTGAAGCTTTCTTT.